Following are 28 T cell receptor beta chains from one sample sequenced in a study of cytomegalovirus exposure and HLA in healthy donors (dated by TCRdb to the late 2010s). The library was made by the immunoSEQ multiplex PCR assay. A mixture of 60 forward primers for TCR Vbeta segments and 13 reverse primers for TCR Jbeta segments was used in the multiplex PCR. TCRdb provides this immuneACCESS table in a form limited to in-frame rearrangements. Some clones are lacking; in checked studies, under half of them reflect an unresolved V gene, and why the rest are absent is not known. The sample includes some 150,000 clones, with 80% observed a single time. The ten largest account for approximately 8.7% of the sample. The sample consisted of PBMCs. These receptor sequences come from a man between 18 and 29 years old in good health and CMV-seropositive.

The J gene is TRBJ1-1, the V gene TRBV27; no clear D. Germline V gene lookup returns CDR1 MNHEY and CDR2 SMNVEV (reference sequence). V lost 6 bases, J lost 1 base, and 15 bases lay in between. The CDR3 length is 15 residues. CDR3 nucleotide sequence: TGTGCCAGCAGCGCCCACCGGTCCCCGAACACTGAAGCTTTCTTT. Translated: CASSAHRSPNTEAFF.

This clone has just a few counts. The chain has TRBV4-3 and TRBJ1-1, with a weak D call TRBD1 (5 bases). CDR3 length: 13 amino acids. Trimming took off 2 bases at V and 4 bases at J, with 8 bases between the two ends. In germline, CDR1 is LGHNA, CDR2 YSLEER. The CDR3 sequence is CASSQQGRTEAFF. In DNA, the CDR3 is TGCGCCAGCAGCCAACAGGGTCGCACTGAAGCTTTCTTT.

V is TRBV7-2 and J is TRBJ2-7; 7 bases are a match to TRBD1. Germline-derived CDR1 and CDR2 are SGHTA and FQGNSA. The CDR3 has 16 residues. The trim removed 3 bases at V and 2 bases at J, leaving 10 bases unmatched. DNA of the CDR3: TGTGCCAGCAGCTTCCCAATCGTGGGACAGACCTACGAGCAGTACTTC. Its translation: CASSFPIVGQTYEQYF.

V gene TRBV30 combines with J gene TRBJ1-2; D is uncertain. Per germline, CDR1 GTSNPN and CDR2 SVGIG (reference sequence). V lost 0 bases, J lost 7 bases, and 12 bases lay in between. The CDR3 spans 13 residues. The CDR3 DNA follows: TGTGCCTGGAGTGTCGTGCAGTCCCTTGGCTACACCTTC. Protein sequence: CAWSVVQSLGYTF.

This clone was counted between two and nine times. The chain carries TRBV28 and TRBJ1-4; D gene unclear. CDR1 is MDHEN, CDR2 SYDVKM, per germline. Trimming removed 6 bases from V and 8 bases from J, with 13 bases in between. This CDR3 spans 13 amino acids. The CDR3 reads CASSPSLAEKLFF. In DNA form, the CDR3 reads TGTGCCAGCAGCCCATCTTTAGCCGAAAAACTGTTTTTT.

The chain employs TRBV6-5 and TRBJ1-1; D not resolved. V was pared by 6 bases and J by 5 bases, with 19 bases between. The CDR3 consists of 15 residues. Germline loops: CDR1 MNHEY, CDR2 SVGAGI. CDR3 in DNA: TGTGCCAGCAGCCATCTAATGGGAAGGGAGACTGAAGCTTTCTTT. Its translation: CASSHLMGRETEAFF.

The table lists this clone with a count of one. The chain carries TRBV18 and TRBJ1-2; 9 nucleotides line up with TRBD1. There are 14 residues in the CDR3. From germline, CDR1 is KGHSH and CDR2 LQKENI. V lost 4 bases, J lost 5 bases, and 5 bases stayed unmatched. CDR3 sequence: CASSLEDRGYGYTF. Written as DNA, the CDR3 is TGTGCCAGCTCACTAGAGGACAGGGGATATGGCTACACCTTC.

The gene calls are TRBV7-2 and TRBJ2-2; 8 nucleotides match TRBD2. CDR1 is SGHTA, CDR2 FQGNSA, per germline. The CDR3 is made up of 14 amino acids. The V and J ends lost 2 bases and 6 bases, in that order; junction bases with no gene match: 2. The CDR3 DNA is TGTGCCAGCAGCTTAACGCGGGGGGCCGGGGAGCTGTTTTTT. It translates to CASSLTRGAGELFF.

This clone was counted between two and nine times. J is TRBJ1-6 and V is TRBV7-3; tentative D call: TRBD1 (5 bases). Germline CDR1 is SGHTA and CDR2 is FQGTGA. V was clipped by 3 bases and J by 9 bases, with 12 bases between them. The CDR3 has 14 amino acids. The CDR3 sequence: CASSLGGGGSPLHF. In DNA form, the CDR3 reads TGTGCCAGCAGCTTGGGGGGGGGAGGTTCACCCCTCCACTTT.

The gene calls are TRBV10-3 and TRBJ1-1; TRBD1 is a possible D gene (5 bases). The V end lost 2 bases, the J end lost 2 bases, and 12 bases lay between the germline ends. Germline values: CDR1 ENHRY, CDR2 SYGVKD. The CDR3 covers 15 residues. CDR3 DNA: TGTGCCATCAGTGAGCGCGGGACGGTTAACACTGAAGCTTTCTTT. Its protein product is CAISERGTVNTEAFF.

This chain joins TRBV30 and TRBJ2-1; a possible D gene is TRBD1 (6 bases). The germline gives CDR1 GTSNPN, CDR2 SVGIG (reference sequence). V dropped 2 bases and J dropped 2 bases, with 13 bases sitting between them. The CDR3 consists of 15 residues. This CDR3 is CAWSPETGPYNEQFF. Written as DNA, the CDR3 is TGTGCCTGGAGTCCAGAGACAGGTCCCTACAATGAGCAGTTCTTC.

This clone has only a few counts. V gene TRBV14 combines with J gene TRBJ2-7, with D maybe TRBD1 (6 bases). The CDR3 is 13 residues long. The V end was cut by 3 bases, the J end by 9 bases, with 15 bases between. The germline gives CDR1 SGHDN, CDR2 FVKESK. DNA for the CDR3: TGTGCCAGCAGCCAGGACAGAGGGACGGGGCAGTACTTC. It specifies CASSQDRGTGQYF.

This clone was seen a single time. The V call is TRBV4-1, the J call TRBJ1-4; possibly TRBD1 for D (5 bases). V was trimmed by 0 bases and J by 2 bases, leaving 13 bases between them. Germline V gene lookup returns CDR1 MGHRA and CDR2 YSYEKL. The CDR3 length is 17 residues. This CDR3 is CASSQDAPGLTNEKLFF. The DNA of the CDR3 is TGCGCCAGCAGCCAAGACGCCCCGGGACTGACTAATGAAAAACTGTTTTTT.

The CDR3 sequence is CASSRDSIYGYTF. CDR3 DNA: TGTGCCAGCAGTCGGGACAGCATTTATGGCTACACCTTC. The rearrangement joins TRBV2 to TRBJ1-2, with 7 nucleotides matching TRBD1. The V segment lost 5 bases and the J segment 5 bases; nucleotides outside the gene matches: 5. CDR3 length: 13 amino acids. The germline gives CDR1 SNHLY, CDR2 FYNNEI. The full variable domain, with the rest looked up from reference TRBV2 and TRBJ1-2, is EPEVTQTPSHQVTQMGQEVILRCVPISNHLYFYWYRQILGQKVEFLVSFYNNEISEKSEIFDDQFSVERPDGSNFTLKIRSTKLEDSAMYFCASSRDSIYGYTFGSGTRLTVV.

J is TRBJ1-2 and V is TRBV9, with D possibly matching TRBD1 (5 bases). The CDR3 is made up of 12 amino acids. Germline CDR1 and CDR2: SGDLS and YYNGEE. V lost 0 bases and J 9 bases, leaving 9 bases between the germline ends. This chain's CDR3 is CASSVGGTSYTF. For the CDR3, the DNA is TGTGCCAGCAGCGTAGGCGGGACTAGCTACACCTTC.

The chain carries TRBV19 and TRBJ1-1; D call uncertain. The CDR3 loop spans 16 amino acids. Trimming cost V 4 bases and J 4 bases, with 19 bases left between them. Germline-derived CDR1 and CDR2 are LNHDA and SQIVND (reference sequence). Here the CDR3 reads CASSTPELTVRTEAFF. The CDR3 nucleotides read TGTGCCAGTAGTACTCCCGAACTTACAGTTCGCACTGAAGCTTTCTTT.

For this clone: At one end the junction does not follow the germline gene, possibly because of a read error. V usage is TRBV7-9 and J usage is TRBJ1-3, with unresolved D. This CDR3 is 14 amino acids long. Germline CDR1 and CDR2: SEHNR and FQNEAQ (reference sequence). The CDR3 nucleotides read TGTTCCAGCAGCTTTAGTCCGACTGGAAACACCATATATTTT. Translating it yields CSSSFSPTGNTIYF.

This clone came up a few times. This chain connects TRBV5-1 to TRBJ2-2; D not certain. V lost 4 bases and J 0 bases, leaving 16 bases between the germline ends. The V gene's germline CDR1 is SGHRS and CDR2 YFSETQ. The CDR3 has 17 residues. This CDR3 reads CASSESYSIANTGELFF. The CDR3 nucleotides read TGCGCCAGCAGCGAGTCCTACAGTATCGCGAACACCGGGGAGCTGTTTTTT.

The chain is built from TRBV29-1 and TRBJ2-3, with 8 bases lining up with TRBD2. The germline V gene has CDR1 SQVTM and CDR2 ANQGSEA. The CDR3 totals 19 residues. Trimming cost V 5 bases and J 2 bases; bases outside gene matches: 21. The CDR3 nucleotides read TGCAGCGTTAACGACCCCCCCCTCCGGGAGGGATATATCACAGATACGCAGTATTTT. Protein sequence: CSVNDPPLREGYITDTQYF.

V gene TRBV30 combines with J gene TRBJ2-5; no definite D call. The CDR3 is 14 amino acids. Germline-derived CDR1 and CDR2 are GTSNPN and SVGIG (reference sequence). Trimming cost V 4 bases and J 2 bases, with 14 bases left between them. CDR3 DNA: TGTGCCTGGACCAGACACCGCAGTCAAGAGACCCAGTACTTC. Protein: CAWTRHRSQETQYF.

The rearrangement links TRBV4-3 to TRBJ2-1, with D possibly matching TRBD2 (6 bases). Per the germline V gene, CDR1 is LGHNA and CDR2 is YSLEER. This CDR3 has 16 amino acids. V lost 0 bases and J lost 4, with 13 bases in between. CDR3 sequence reads: CASSQDPPGTYNEQFF. CDR3 DNA sequence: TGCGCCAGCAGCCAAGATCCGCCCGGGACTTACAATGAGCAGTTCTTC.

The chain joins TRBV9 to TRBJ1-3; perhaps TRBD1 as D (5 bases). Germline V gene data show CDR1 as SGDLS and CDR2 as YYNGEE. Trimming cost V 2 bases and J 4 bases, with 16 bases left between them. The CDR3 is made up of 16 amino acids. As DNA, the CDR3 is TGTGCCAGCAGCGTTAGCTTGGGGGGTTCAGGAAACACCATATATTTT. Protein sequence: CASSVSLGGSGNTIYF.

This rearrangement joins TRBV11-3 to TRBJ2-3; 13 bases agree with TRBD2. Germline values: CDR1 SGHNT, CDR2 YENEEA. The CDR3 covers 17 residues. Losses at the gene ends were 4 bases for V and 3 bases for J; bases not matched to a gene: 7. The DNA for the CDR3 is TGTGCCAGCAGCTCCGGGACTAGCGGGACCGTGACAGATACGCAGTATTTT. Translated, it gives CASSSGTSGTVTDTQYF.

The rearrangement links TRBV14 to TRBJ2-1; 10 positions agree with TRBD2. The trim removed 2 bases at V and 1 base at J, leaving 2 bases unmatched. Germline V gene lookup returns CDR1 SGHDN and CDR2 FVKESK. This CDR3 has 16 amino acids. Written as DNA, the CDR3 is TGTGCCAGCAGCCAACTAGCGGGGGTTTCCTACAATGAGCAGTTCTTC. Encoded protein: CASSQLAGVSYNEQFF.

This clone was picked up a small number of times. The CDR3 coding sequence is TGTGCCAGCAGTCCCGGGACAGGGAGTAACTATGGCTACACCTTC. Translated, it gives CASSPGTGSNYGYTF. The chain combines TRBV6-5 with TRBJ1-2, with 9 bases aligning to TRBD1. Germline V gives CDR1 MNHEY, CDR2 SVGAGI. V was clipped by 5 bases and J by 1 base; unmatched bases: 5. The CDR3 has 15 residues.

The V and J genes are TRBV15 and TRBJ2-1; D is possibly TRBD2 (5 bases). Between the trimmed V and J ends, which lost 0 bases and 0 bases, there was a span of 12 bases. The CDR3 spans 17 residues. In germline, CDR1 is LNHNV, CDR2 YYDKDF (reference sequence). The CDR3 loop is CATSRDGRLDSYNEQFF. The CDR3 nucleotides read TGTGCCACCAGCAGAGATGGGAGACTGGACTCCTACAATGAGCAGTTCTTC.

This clone came up a few times. The chain links TRBV4-2 to TRBJ1-5; D unresolved. The germline CDR1 and CDR2 sequences are LGHNA and YNFKEQ. Trimming shortened V by 1 base and J by 0 bases, and 4 bases separated the two germline ends. The CDR3 is 14 residues long. This CDR3 is CASSQGVSNQPQHF. CDR3 bases: TGTGCCAGCAGCCAAGGAGTTAGCAATCAGCCCCAGCATTTT.

The V call is TRBV18, the J call TRBJ1-1, with D possibly matching TRBD1 (6 bases). This CDR3 comprises 13 residues. Germline values: CDR1 KGHSH, CDR2 LQKENI. V lost 5 bases and J 1 base, leaving 8 bases between the germline ends. CDR3 sequence: CASSGQTNTEAFF. The DNA for the CDR3 is TGTGCCAGCTCAGGACAGACGAACACTGAAGCTTTCTTT.